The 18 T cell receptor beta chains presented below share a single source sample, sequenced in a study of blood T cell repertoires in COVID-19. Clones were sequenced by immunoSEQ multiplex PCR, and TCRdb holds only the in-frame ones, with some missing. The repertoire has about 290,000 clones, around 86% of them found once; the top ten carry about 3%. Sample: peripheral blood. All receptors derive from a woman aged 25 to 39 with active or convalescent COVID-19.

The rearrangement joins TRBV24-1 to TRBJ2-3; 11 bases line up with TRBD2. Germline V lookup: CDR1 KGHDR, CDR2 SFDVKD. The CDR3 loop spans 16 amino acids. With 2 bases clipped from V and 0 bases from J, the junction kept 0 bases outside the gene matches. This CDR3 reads CATSDWTSGSTDTQYF. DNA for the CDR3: TGTGCCACCAGTGATTGGACTAGCGGGAGCACAGATACGCAGTATTTT.

The CDR3 loop is CASSKVSTDIGAGNTIYF. The DNA for the CDR3 is TGTGCCAGCAGCAAAGTATCCACAGACATTGGGGCAGGAAACACCATATATTTT. The rearrangement uses TRBV21-1 and TRBJ1-3; the table assigns TRBD1, which was not confirmed against the DNA. TRBV21-1 is a listed pseudogene. The CDR3 is 18 residues long.

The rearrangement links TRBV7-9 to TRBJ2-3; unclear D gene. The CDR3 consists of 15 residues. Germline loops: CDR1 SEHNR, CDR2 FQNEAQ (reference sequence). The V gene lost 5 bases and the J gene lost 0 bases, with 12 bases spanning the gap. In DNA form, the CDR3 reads TGTGCCAGCAGCCCACAGAGTCCTAGCACAGATACGCAGTATTTT. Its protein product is CASSPQSPSTDTQYF.

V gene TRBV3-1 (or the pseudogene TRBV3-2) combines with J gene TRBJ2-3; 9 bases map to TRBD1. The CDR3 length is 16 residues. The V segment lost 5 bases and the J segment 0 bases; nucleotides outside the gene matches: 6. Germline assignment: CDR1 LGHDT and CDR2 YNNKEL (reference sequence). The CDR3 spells CASSSRTGASTDTQYF. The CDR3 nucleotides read TGTGCCAGCAGCTCTAGGACAGGGGCTAGCACAGATACGCAGTATTTT.

The CDR3 DNA reads as TGTGCCAGCAGCCACGACAGGGCGACCATCCAGTTCTTC. Translating it yields CASSHDRATIQFF. V is TRBV7-3 and J is TRBJ2-1; TRBD1 agrees at 7 bases. Germline loops: CDR1 SGHTA, CDR2 FQGTGA. The CDR3 totals 13 residues. Trimming cost V 5 bases and J 13 bases; bases outside gene matches: 11.

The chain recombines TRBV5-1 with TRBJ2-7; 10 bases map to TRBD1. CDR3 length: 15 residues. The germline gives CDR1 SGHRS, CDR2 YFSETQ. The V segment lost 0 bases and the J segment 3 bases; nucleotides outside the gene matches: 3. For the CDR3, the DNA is TGCGCCAGCAGCTTGGAGGGGACAGGGGTCTACGAGCAGTACTTC. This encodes CASSLEGTGVYEQYF. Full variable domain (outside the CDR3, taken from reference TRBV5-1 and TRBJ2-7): KAGVTQTPRYLIKTRGQQVTLSCSPISGHRSVSWYQQTPGQGLQFLFEYFSETQRNKGNFPGRFSGRQFSNSRSEMNVSTLELGDSALYLCASSLEGTGVYEQYFGPGTRLTVT.

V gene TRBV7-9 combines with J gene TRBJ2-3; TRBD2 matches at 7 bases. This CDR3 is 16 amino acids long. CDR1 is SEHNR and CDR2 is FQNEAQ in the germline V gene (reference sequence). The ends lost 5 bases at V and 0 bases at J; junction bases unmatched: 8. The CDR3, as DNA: TGTGCCAGCAGCCTCGGGACTACGCCGAGCACAGATACGCAGTATTTT. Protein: CASSLGTTPSTDTQYF.

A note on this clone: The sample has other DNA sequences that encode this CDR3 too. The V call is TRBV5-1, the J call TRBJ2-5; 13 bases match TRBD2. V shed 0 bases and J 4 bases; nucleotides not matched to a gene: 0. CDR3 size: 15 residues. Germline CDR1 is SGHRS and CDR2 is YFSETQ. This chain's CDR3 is CASSLGLAGGETQYF. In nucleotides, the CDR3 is TGCGCCAGCAGCTTGGGACTAGCGGGGGGAGAGACCCAGTACTTC.

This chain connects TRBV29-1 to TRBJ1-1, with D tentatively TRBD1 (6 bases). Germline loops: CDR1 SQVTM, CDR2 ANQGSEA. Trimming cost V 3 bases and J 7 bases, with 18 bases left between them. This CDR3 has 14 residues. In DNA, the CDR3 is TGCAGCGTTGACATCTGGGACAAGACTATTGAAGCTTTCTTT. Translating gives CSVDIWDKTIEAFF.

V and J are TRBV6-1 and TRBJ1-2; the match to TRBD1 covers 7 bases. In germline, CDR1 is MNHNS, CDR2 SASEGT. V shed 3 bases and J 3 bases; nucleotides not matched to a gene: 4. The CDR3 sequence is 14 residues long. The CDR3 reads CASSEGGQYYGYTF. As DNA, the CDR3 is TGTGCCAGCAGTGAGGGGGGACAGTACTATGGCTACACCTTC.

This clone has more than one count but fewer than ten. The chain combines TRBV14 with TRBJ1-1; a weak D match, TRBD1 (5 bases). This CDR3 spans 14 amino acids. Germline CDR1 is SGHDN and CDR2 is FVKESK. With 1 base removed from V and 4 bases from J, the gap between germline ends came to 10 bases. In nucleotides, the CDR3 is TGTGCCAGCAGCCAAGTCAACAGGTTCACTGAAGCTTTCTTT. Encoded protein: CASSQVNRFTEAFF.

The CDR3 here is CASSTGTSGGAYEQYF. The CDR3 DNA reads as TGTGCCAGCAGCACCGGGACTAGCGGGGGGGCCTACGAGCAGTACTTC. The chain recombines TRBV6-6 with TRBJ2-7; 16 bases map to TRBD2. The CDR3 spans 16 residues. Germline CDR1 reads MNHNY; CDR2 reads SVGAGI (reference sequence). V lost 6 bases and J lost 2; bases outside the gene matches: 4.

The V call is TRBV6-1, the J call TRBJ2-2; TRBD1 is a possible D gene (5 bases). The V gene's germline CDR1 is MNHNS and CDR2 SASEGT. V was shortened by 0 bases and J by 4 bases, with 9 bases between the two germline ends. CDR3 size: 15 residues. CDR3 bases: TGTGCCAGCAGTGAAGCAAGGACACCCACCGGGGAGCTGTTTTTT. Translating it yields CASSEARTPTGELFF.

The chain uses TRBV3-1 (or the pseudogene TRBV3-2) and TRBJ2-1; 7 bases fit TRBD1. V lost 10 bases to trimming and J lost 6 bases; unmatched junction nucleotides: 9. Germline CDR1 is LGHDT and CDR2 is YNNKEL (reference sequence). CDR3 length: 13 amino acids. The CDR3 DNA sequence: TGTGCCACTCAGCAGGGGGTAGGCAATGAGCAGTTCTTC. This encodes CATQQGVGNEQFF.

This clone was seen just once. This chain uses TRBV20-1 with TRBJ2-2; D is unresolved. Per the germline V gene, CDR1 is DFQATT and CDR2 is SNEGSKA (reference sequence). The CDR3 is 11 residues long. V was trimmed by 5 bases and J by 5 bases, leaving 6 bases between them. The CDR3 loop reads CSAQMTGELFF. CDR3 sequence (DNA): TGCAGTGCTCAGATGACCGGGGAGCTGTTTTTT.

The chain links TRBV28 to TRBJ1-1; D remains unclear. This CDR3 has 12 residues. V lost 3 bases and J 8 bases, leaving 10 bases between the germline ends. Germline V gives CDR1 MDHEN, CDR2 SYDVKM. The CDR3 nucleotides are TGTGCCAGCAGTTTCCAGACTCCGGAAGCTTTCTTT. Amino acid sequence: CASSFQTPEAFF. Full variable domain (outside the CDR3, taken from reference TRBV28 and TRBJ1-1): DVKVTQSSRYLVKRTGEKVFLECVQDMDHENMFWYRQDPGLGLRLIYFSYDVKMKEKGDIPEGYSVSREKKERFSLILESASTNQTSMYLCASSFQTPEAFFGQGTRLTVV.

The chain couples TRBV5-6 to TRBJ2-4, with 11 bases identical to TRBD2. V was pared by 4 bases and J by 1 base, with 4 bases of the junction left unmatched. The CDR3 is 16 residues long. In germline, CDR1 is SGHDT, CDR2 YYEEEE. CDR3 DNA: TGTGCCAGCAGCCATAGCGGGGGGGACGCCAAAAACATTCAGTACTTC. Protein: CASSHSGGDAKNIQYF.

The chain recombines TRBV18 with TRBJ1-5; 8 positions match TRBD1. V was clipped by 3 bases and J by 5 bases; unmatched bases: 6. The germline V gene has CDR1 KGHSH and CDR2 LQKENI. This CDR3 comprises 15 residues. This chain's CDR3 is CASSPSRQGHQPQHF. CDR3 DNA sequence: TGTGCCAGCTCACCCTCAAGACAGGGGCATCAGCCCCAGCATTTT.